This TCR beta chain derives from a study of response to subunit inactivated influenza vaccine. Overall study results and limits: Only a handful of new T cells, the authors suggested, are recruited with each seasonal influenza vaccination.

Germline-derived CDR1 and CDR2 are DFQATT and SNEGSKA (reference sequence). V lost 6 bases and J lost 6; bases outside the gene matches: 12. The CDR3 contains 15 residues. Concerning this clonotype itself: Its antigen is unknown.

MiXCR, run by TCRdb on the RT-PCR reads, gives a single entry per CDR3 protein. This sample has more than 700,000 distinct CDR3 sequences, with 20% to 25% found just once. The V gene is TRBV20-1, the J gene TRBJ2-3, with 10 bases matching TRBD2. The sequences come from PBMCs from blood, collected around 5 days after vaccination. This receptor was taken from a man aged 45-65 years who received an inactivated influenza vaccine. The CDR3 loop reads CSASQGSGGRDTQYF. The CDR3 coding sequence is TGCAGTGCCTCCCAGGGTAGCGGGGGGCGTGATACGCAGTATTTT.